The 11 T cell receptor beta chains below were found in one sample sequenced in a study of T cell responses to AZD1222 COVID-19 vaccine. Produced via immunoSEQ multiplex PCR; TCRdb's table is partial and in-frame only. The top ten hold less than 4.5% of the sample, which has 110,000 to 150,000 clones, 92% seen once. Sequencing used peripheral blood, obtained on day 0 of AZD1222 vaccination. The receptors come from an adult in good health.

CDR3 DNA sequence: TGTGCCAGCAGTGAAGTCTTTCGGCAGAGCTCCTACGAGCAGTACTTC. It codes for CASSEVFRQSSYEQYF. This chain links TRBV6-4 with TRBJ2-7; no firm D call. The CDR3 has 16 residues. CDR1 MRHNA and CDR2 SNTAGT come from the germline V gene. V was clipped by 3 bases and J by 0 bases, with 15 bases between them.

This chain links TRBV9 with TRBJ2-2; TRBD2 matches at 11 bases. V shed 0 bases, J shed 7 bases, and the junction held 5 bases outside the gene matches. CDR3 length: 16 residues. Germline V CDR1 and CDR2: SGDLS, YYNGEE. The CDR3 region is CASSVGGLAVGGELFF. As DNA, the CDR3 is TGTGCCAGCAGCGTAGGGGGACTAGCGGTCGGCGGGGAGCTGTTTTTT.

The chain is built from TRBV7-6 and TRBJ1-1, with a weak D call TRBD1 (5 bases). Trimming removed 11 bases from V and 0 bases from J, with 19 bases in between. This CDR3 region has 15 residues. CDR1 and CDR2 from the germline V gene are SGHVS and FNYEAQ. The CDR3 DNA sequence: TGTGCCGGGTCGCCGGCAGGGTTCATGAACACTGAAGCTTTCTTT. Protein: CAGSPAGFMNTEAFF.

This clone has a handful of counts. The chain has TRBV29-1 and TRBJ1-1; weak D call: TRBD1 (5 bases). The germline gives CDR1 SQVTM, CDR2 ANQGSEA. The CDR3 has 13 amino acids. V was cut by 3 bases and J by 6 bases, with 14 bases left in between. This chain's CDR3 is CSVEGRGIPEAFF. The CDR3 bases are TGCAGCGTTGAGGGGCGCGGCATCCCTGAAGCTTTCTTT.

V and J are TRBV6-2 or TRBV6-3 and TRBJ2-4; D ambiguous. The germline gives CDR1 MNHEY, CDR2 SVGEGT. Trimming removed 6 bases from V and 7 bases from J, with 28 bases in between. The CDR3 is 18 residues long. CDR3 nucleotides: TGTGCCAGCAGCAATGCTGCACTCCTGGGCGAGGTTGGGAACATTCAGTACTTC. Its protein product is CASSNAALLGEVGNIQYF.

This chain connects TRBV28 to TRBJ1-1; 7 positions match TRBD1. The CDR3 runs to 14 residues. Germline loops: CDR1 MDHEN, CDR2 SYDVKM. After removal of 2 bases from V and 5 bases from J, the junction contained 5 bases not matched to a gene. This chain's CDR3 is CASSLLAGGTEAFF. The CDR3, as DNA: TGTGCCAGCAGTTTACTTGCAGGGGGTACTGAAGCTTTCTTT.

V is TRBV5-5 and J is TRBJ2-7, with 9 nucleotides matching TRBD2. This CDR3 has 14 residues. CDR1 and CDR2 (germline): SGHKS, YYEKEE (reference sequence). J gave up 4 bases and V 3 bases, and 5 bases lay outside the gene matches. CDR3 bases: TGTGCCAGCAGCTCCTTAGCGGGAGTTTACGAGCAGTACTTC. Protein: CASSSLAGVYEQYF.

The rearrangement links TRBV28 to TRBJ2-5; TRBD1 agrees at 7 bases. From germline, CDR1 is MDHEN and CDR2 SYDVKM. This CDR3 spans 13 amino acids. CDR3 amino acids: CAHTGQYQETQYF. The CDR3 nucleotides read TGTGCTCACACGGGACAGTACCAAGAGACCCAGTACTTC.

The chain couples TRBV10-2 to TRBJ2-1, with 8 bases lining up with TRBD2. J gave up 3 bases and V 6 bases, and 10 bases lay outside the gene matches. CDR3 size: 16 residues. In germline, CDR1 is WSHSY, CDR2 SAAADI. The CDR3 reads CASSPGLAGFYNEQFF. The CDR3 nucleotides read TGCGCCAGCAGCCCTGGACTAGCCGGCTTCTACAATGAGCAGTTCTTC.

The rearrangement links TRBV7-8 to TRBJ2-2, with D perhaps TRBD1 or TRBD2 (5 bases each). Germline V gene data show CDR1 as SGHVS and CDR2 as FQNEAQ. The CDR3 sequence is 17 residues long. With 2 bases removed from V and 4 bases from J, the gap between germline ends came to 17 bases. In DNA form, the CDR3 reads TGTGCCAGCAGCTTACCCGGGACCCACCGACCCACCGGGGAGCTGTTTTTT. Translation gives CASSLPGTHRPTGELFF.

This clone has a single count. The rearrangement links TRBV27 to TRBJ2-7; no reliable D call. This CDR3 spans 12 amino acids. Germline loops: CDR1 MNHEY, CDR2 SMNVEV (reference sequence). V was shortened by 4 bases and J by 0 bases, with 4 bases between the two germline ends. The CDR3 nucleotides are TGTGCCAGCAGTTCCGACTCCTACGAGCAGTACTTC. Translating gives CASSSDSYEQYF.